These 27 T cell receptor beta chains came from one sample sequenced in a study of OX40 agonist ivuxolimab in advanced cancers. Libraries were prepared by immunoSEQ multiplex PCR; TCRdb keeps only in-frame clonotypes and omits some of them. Here the sample spans around 74,000 clones, around 92% being singletons. Sequencing used CD4+ or CD8+ T cells sorted from blood, obtained in a trial of the OX40 agonist ivuxolimab. All receptors derive from an adult with an advanced solid tumor such as melanoma, head and neck, liver or kidney cancer.

V and J are TRBV29-1 and TRBJ2-5; D gene unclear. Trimming pared 8 bases from V and 1 base from J, leaving 14 bases between. The germline gives CDR1 SQVTM, CDR2 ANQGSEA. The length of the CDR3 is 13 residues. The CDR3 DNA is TGCAGCCCCTTTAGGACGGGCCAAGAGACCCAGTACTTC. The encoded protein is CSPFRTGQETQYF.

The chain joins TRBV9 to TRBJ2-3, with D possibly being TRBD1 (6 bases). Germline V lookup: CDR1 SGDLS, CDR2 YYNGEE. The CDR3 extends over 13 amino acids. Trimming cost V 3 bases and J 7 bases, with 12 bases left between them. The CDR3 coding sequence is TGTGCCAGCAGCGGAACAGGGATTAATACGCAGTATTTT. Translation: CASSGTGINTQYF.

CDR3 in amino acids: CSVERGKGYEQYF. The CDR3 DNA follows: TGCAGCGTTGAAAGGGGTAAGGGATACGAGCAGTACTTC. The V gene is TRBV29-1, the J gene TRBJ2-7, with TRBD1 as a possible D gene (5 bases). V lost 2 bases and J 4 bases, leaving 12 bases between the germline ends. The germline CDR1 and CDR2 sequences are SQVTM and ANQGSEA. There are 13 residues in the CDR3.

This chain links TRBV4-2 with TRBJ2-2; 12 positions agree with TRBD2. CDR3 length: 18 residues. The J segment lost 1 base and the V segment lost 1 base, leaving 4 bases of the junction unmatched. Germline assignment: CDR1 LGHNA and CDR2 YNFKEQ. CDR3: CASSQGLAGAMNTGELFF. In DNA form, the CDR3 reads TGTGCCAGCAGCCAAGGACTAGCGGGAGCCATGAACACCGGGGAGCTGTTTTTT.

V and J are TRBV15 and TRBJ1-4, with a possible D match to TRBD1 (5 bases). CDR3 size: 15 residues. V was cut by 5 bases and J by 4 bases, with 14 bases left in between. Germline CDR1 reads LNHNV; CDR2 reads YYDKDF (reference sequence). CDR3 DNA: TGTGCCACCAGCGCGTACCGGGACCGTAATGAAAAACTGTTTTTT. Amino acid sequence: CATSAYRDRNEKLFF.

This clone occurred a few times. The CDR3, as DNA: TGTGCCAGCAGCTCGACCCGACTAGCGGGAGGATACAATGAGCAGTTCTTC. This codes for CASSSTRLAGGYNEQFF. The chain recombines TRBV7-9 with TRBJ2-1; 13 bases match TRBD2. V lost 4 bases, J lost 4 bases, and 7 bases stayed unmatched. Germline V gene lookup returns CDR1 SEHNR and CDR2 FQNEAQ (reference sequence). The length of the CDR3 is 17 residues. The full variable domain, its missing parts supplied by reference TRBV7-9 and TRBJ2-1, is DTGVSQNPRHKITKRGQNVTFRCDPISEHNRLYWYRQTLGQGPEFLTYFQNEAQLEKSRLLSDRFSAERPKGSFSTLEIQRTEQGDSAMYLCASSSTRLAGGYNEQFFGPGTRLTVL.

The chain combines TRBV30 with TRBJ2-7; maybe TRBD2 (5 bases). Germline V CDR1 and CDR2: GTSNPN, SVGIG (reference sequence). The germline V and J ends were trimmed by 2 bases and 4 bases, with 15 bases remaining between them. This CDR3 comprises 14 residues. This CDR3 reads CAWSNPSGIYEQYF. CDR3 bases: TGTGCCTGGAGTAACCCCTCCGGGATTTACGAGCAGTACTTC.

The rearrangement joins TRBV21-1 to TRBJ2-1; the table gives TRBD1 as D, unverified against the DNA. TRBV21-1 is designated a pseudogene. The CDR3 runs to 16 residues. DNA for the CDR3: TGTGCCAGCAGCACGATCCGGGACAGGGAGGGCAAGGAGCAGTTCTTC. Translation gives CASSTIRDREGKEQFF.

The J gene is TRBJ1-2, the V gene TRBV13, with a tentative D call TRBD1 (5 bases). There are 15 residues in the CDR3. Trimming removed 0 bases from V and 5 bases from J, with 13 bases in between. Germline CDR1 and CDR2: PRHDT and FYEKMQ (reference sequence). The CDR3 DNA is TGTGCCAGCAGCTTAGGCCACAGGACGGAATATGGCTACACCTTC. Translating it yields CASSLGHRTEYGYTF.

J is TRBJ2-7 and V is TRBV7-2, with D uncertain. The CDR3 sequence is 12 residues long. The ends were cut back, 1 base at V and 3 bases at J, with 4 bases in the middle. Per the germline V gene, CDR1 is SGHTA and CDR2 is FQGNSA. In nucleotides, the CDR3 is TGTGCCAGCAGCTTAGGGTTCTACGAGCAGTACTTC. Translated, it gives CASSLGFYEQYF.

Only one count was recorded for this clone. This chain connects TRBV9 to TRBJ1-1, with 8 positions matching TRBD1. Trimming cost V 4 bases and J 2 bases; bases outside gene matches: 4. Germline V gives CDR1 SGDLS, CDR2 YYNGEE. This CDR3 contains 14 residues. The CDR3 DNA reads as TGTGCCAGCAGCCCACAGGGGGTTAACACTGAAGCTTTCTTT. Its translation: CASSPQGVNTEAFF. Complete variable domain (other parts from reference TRBV9 and TRBJ1-1): DSGVTQTPKHLITATGQRVTLRCSPRSGDLSVYWYQQSLDQGLQFLIQYYNGEERAKGNILERFSAQQFPDLHSELNLSSLELGDSALYFCASSPQGVNTEAFFGQGTRLTVV.

V is TRBV7-4 and J is TRBJ1-3, with D maybe TRBD1 (5 bases). CDR3 length: 16 amino acids. Germline V gene data show CDR1 as SGHVT and CDR2 as SQSDAQ. The V gene lost 4 bases and the J gene lost 8 bases, with 21 bases spanning the gap. The CDR3 spells CASSYPFGGTRDTIYF. CDR3 DNA: TGTGCCAGCAGCTACCCGTTTGGGGGTACGAGAGACACCATATATTTT.

This chain links TRBV4-1 with TRBJ1-2; 9 bases map to TRBD1. V lost 1 base to trimming and J lost 6 bases; unmatched junction nucleotides: 3. Germline V gives CDR1 MGHRA, CDR2 YSYEKL. The CDR3 sequence is 14 residues long. The CDR3 DNA reads as TGCGCCAGCAGCCAAGTGGGACAGGGCGATGGCTACACCTTC. Amino acid sequence: CASSQVGQGDGYTF.

This chain links TRBV5-5 with TRBJ1-5, with D perhaps TRBD1 (5 bases). The CDR3 has 13 residues. Trimming took 3 bases from V and 3 from J, leaving 7 bases between them. The V gene's germline CDR1 is SGHKS and CDR2 YYEKEE (reference sequence). CDR3 DNA sequence: TGTGCCAGCAGCTCAGGGCCCAATCAGCCCCAGCATTTT. This codes for CASSSGPNQPQHF.

J is TRBJ2-5 and V is TRBV7-2, with 8 bases fitting TRBD2. Trimming took 4 bases from V and 0 from J; bases not matched to a gene: 1. Germline loops: CDR1 SGHTA, CDR2 FQGNSA. The CDR3 runs 14 residues. The CDR3 spells CASSWGLDQETQYF. The CDR3 bases are TGTGCCAGCAGCTGGGGACTAGACCAAGAGACCCAGTACTTC. Full variable domain (missing parts from reference TRBV7-2 and TRBJ2-5): GAGVSQSPSNKVTEKGKDVELRCDPISGHTALYWYRQSLGQGLEFLIYFQGNSAPDKSGLPSDRFSAERTGGSVSTLTIQRTQQEDSAVYLCASSWGLDQETQYFGPGTRLLVL.

On this clone itself: This sample includes further DNA sequences coding for the same CDR3. This chain uses TRBV5-1 with TRBJ1-4, with no clear D. The CDR3 is 14 amino acids. Germline V gene lookup returns CDR1 SGHRS and CDR2 YFSETQ. Deletions cut 4 bases from V and 0 bases from J, with 7 bases between. The chain's CDR3 is CASSLSATNEKLFF. The CDR3, as DNA: TGCGCCAGCAGCCTCAGTGCAACTAATGAAAAACTGTTTTTT.

V usage is TRBV7-2 and J usage is TRBJ2-5; D uncertain. The CDR3 has 14 residues. Trimming took 3 bases from V and 5 from J, leaving 13 bases between them. CDR1 SGHTA and CDR2 FQGNSA come from the germline V gene. The CDR3 coding sequence is TGTGCCAGCAGCTTGGCAGGCAACTGGGAGACCCAGTACTTC. Amino acid sequence: CASSLAGNWETQYF. The entire variable domain, with the rest obtained from reference TRBV7-2 and TRBJ2-5, is as follows: GAGVSQSPSNKVTEKGKDVELRCDPISGHTALYWYRQSLGQGLEFLIYFQGNSAPDKSGLPSDRFSAERTGGSVSTLTIQRTQQEDSAVYLCASSLAGNWETQYFGPGTRLLVL.

V gene TRBV11-3 combines with J gene TRBJ2-1, with D tentatively TRBD2 (6 bases). The CDR3 has 18 amino acids. The V gene's germline CDR1 is SGHNT and CDR2 YENEEA. V lost 0 bases and J 0 bases, leaving 15 bases between the germline ends. The CDR3 spells CASSLEEERTTSYNEQFF. For the CDR3, the DNA is TGTGCCAGCAGCTTAGAGGAGGAGCGGACTACCTCCTACAATGAGCAGTTCTTC. The full variable domain, its missing parts supplied by reference TRBV11-3 and TRBJ2-1, is EAGVVQSPRYKIIEKKQPVAFWCNPISGHNTLYWYLQNLGQGPELLIRYENEEAVDDSQLPKDRFSAERLKGVDSTLKIQPAELGDSAVYLCASSLEEERTTSYNEQFFGPGTRLTVL.

This chain connects TRBV7-6 to TRBJ2-7; the match to TRBD2 covers 7 bases. The germline CDR1 and CDR2 sequences are SGHVS and FNYEAQ. The V segment lost 5 bases and the J segment 0 bases; nucleotides outside the gene matches: 16. CDR3 length equals 18 residues. The CDR3 sequence is CASSPLSPLRGSSYEQYF. The DNA of the CDR3 is TGTGCCAGCAGCCCACTCAGCCCCCTGCGGGGGAGCTCCTACGAGCAGTACTTC.

The chain carries TRBV5-4 and TRBJ2-5, with 9 positions matching TRBD1. V lost 2 bases, J lost 2 bases, and 7 bases stayed unmatched. The length of the CDR3 is 16 residues. Germline V lookup: CDR1 SGHNT, CDR2 YYREEE (reference sequence). CDR3 DNA: TGTGCCAGCAGCTTAGGACAGGGGAGAGGGCAAGAGACCCAGTACTTC. Protein sequence: CASSLGQGRGQETQYF.

V and J are TRBV25-1 and TRBJ2-5, with TRBD1 as a possible D gene (6 bases). Germline V CDR1 and CDR2: MGHDK, SYGVNS. V was clipped by 3 bases and J by 7 bases, with 12 bases between them. The length of the CDR3 is 13 residues. CDR3 region: CASSDGTTRTQYF. CDR3 nucleotide sequence: TGTGCCAGCAGTGATGGGACAACCCGGACCCAGTACTTC.

The chain joins TRBV10-3 to TRBJ2-1, with D perhaps TRBD1 (5 bases). V lost 0 bases and J lost 4, with 10 bases in between. The germline gives CDR1 ENHRY, CDR2 SYGVKD. The length of the CDR3 is 15 residues. The chain's CDR3 is CAISESTGGYNEQFF. CDR3 bases: TGTGCCATCAGTGAGTCCACAGGTGGGTACAATGAGCAGTTCTTC.

V is TRBV7-2 and J is TRBJ2-2; D possibly corresponds to TRBD1 (5 bases). The V end lost 0 bases, the J end lost 5 bases, and 7 bases lay between the germline ends. Germline V gene data show CDR1 as SGHTA and CDR2 as FQGNSA. There are 14 residues in the CDR3. This chain's CDR3 is CASSLAQGTGELFF. The CDR3 bases are TGTGCCAGCAGCTTAGCTCAGGGAACCGGGGAGCTGTTTTTT.

CDR3 DNA: TGTGCCAGCAGCTTGGGGGCAGGGGGCGGCTACACCTTC. It specifies CASSLGAGGGYTF. This rearrangement joins TRBV7-2 to TRBJ1-2, with 8 bases matching TRBD1. The V gene end was trimmed by 3 bases and the J gene end by 8 bases; junction bases not matched to a gene: 5. Germline V gene sequence: CDR1 SGHTA, CDR2 FQGNSA. The CDR3 sequence is 13 residues long.

The chain couples TRBV5-1 to TRBJ2-7, with 9 bases identical to TRBD2. Looked up from germline, CDR1 is SGHRS and CDR2 is YFSETQ. The CDR3 has 16 residues. Germline trimming cut 0 bases from V and 3 bases from J; bases unmatched to any gene: 7. CDR3 protein: CASSLAGGRAIYEQYF. The CDR3 DNA reads as TGCGCCAGCAGCTTGGCAGGCGGGAGGGCCATCTACGAGCAGTACTTC. The full variable domain, its missing parts supplied by reference TRBV5-1 and TRBJ2-7, is KAGVTQTPRYLIKTRGQQVTLSCSPISGHRSVSWYQQTPGQGLQFLFEYFSETQRNKGNFPGRFSGRQFSNSRSEMNVSTLELGDSALYLCASSLAGGRAIYEQYFGPGTRLTVT.

The DNA of the CDR3 is TGCGCCAGCAGCCGGGAGGGGGCTCTTTCTGAAAAACTGTTTTTT. It specifies CASSREGALSEKLFF. The V call is TRBV5-1, the J call TRBJ1-4; 7 bases are a match to TRBD1. The CDR3 runs 15 residues. V was pared by 4 bases and J by 7 bases, with 10 bases of the junction left unmatched. CDR1 is SGHRS, CDR2 YFSETQ, per germline.

The chain employs TRBV14 and TRBJ1-1; a possible D gene is TRBD1 (5 bases). Looked up from germline, CDR1 is SGHDN and CDR2 is FVKESK. V was trimmed by 6 bases and J by 0 bases, leaving 11 bases between them. The CDR3 totals 14 residues. Here the CDR3 reads CASSRQIMNTEAFF. The DNA for the CDR3 is TGTGCCAGCAGTAGACAGATCATGAACACTGAAGCTTTCTTT.